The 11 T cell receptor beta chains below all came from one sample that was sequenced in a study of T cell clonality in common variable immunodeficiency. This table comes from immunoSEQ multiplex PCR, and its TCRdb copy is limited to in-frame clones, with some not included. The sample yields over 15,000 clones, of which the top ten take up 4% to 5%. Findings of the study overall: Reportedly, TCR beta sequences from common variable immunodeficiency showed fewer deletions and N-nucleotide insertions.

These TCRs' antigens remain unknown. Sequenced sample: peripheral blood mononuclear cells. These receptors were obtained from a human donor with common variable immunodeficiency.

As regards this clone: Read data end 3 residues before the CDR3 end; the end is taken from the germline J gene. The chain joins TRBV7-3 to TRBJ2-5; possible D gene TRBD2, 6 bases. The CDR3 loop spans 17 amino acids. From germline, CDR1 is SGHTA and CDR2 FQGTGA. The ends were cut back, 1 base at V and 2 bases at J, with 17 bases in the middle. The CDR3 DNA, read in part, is TGTGCCAGCAGCTTAAGGGCCTCTGGAGGGGATCAAGAGACC. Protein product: CASSLRASGGDQET. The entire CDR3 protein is CASSLRASGGDQETQYF.

The CDR3 loop is CASSLNANSNQPQHF. Partial CDR3 DNA: TGTGCCAGCAGCTTGAACGCGAATAGCAATCAGCCC. The J gene is TRBJ1-5, the V gene TRBV5-6; no reliable D call. The read halts 3 residues ahead of the CDR3 end, with the missing end drawn from the germline J gene. CDR1 is SGHDT and CDR2 is YYEEEE in the germline V gene. This CDR3 has 15 amino acids. V was pared by 1 base and J by 0 bases, with 8 bases between.

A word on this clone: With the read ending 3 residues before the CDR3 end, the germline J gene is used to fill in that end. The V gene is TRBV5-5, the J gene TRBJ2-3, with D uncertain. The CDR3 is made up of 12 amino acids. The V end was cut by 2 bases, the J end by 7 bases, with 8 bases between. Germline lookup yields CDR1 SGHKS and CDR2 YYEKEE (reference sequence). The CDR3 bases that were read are TGTGCCAGCAGCTTAGACTTCTATACG. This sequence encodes CASSLDFYT. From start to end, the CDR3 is CASSLDFYTQYF.

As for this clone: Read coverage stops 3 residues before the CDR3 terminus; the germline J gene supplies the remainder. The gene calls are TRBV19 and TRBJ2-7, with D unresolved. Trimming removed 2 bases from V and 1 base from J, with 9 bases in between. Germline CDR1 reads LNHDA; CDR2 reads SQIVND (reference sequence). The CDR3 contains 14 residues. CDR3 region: CASSIKAGSYEQYF. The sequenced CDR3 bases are TGTGCCAGTAGTATAAAGGCAGGATCCTACGAG.

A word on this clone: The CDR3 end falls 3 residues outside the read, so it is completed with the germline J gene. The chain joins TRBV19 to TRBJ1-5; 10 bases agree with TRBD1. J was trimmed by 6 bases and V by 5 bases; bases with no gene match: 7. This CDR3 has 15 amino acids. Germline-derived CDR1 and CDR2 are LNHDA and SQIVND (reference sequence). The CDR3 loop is CASSPGQGTTQPQHF. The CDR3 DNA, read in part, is TGTGCCAGTAGTCCGGGACAGGGGACAACTCAGCCC.

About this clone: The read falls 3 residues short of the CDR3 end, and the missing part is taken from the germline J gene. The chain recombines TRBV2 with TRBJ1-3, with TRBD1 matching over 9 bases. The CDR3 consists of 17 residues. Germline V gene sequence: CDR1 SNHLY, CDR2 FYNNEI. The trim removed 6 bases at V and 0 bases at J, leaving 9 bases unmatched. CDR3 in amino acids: CASSILTGGLSGNTIYF. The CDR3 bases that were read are TGTGCCAGCAGCATACTAACAGGGGGCCTCTCTGGAAACACC.

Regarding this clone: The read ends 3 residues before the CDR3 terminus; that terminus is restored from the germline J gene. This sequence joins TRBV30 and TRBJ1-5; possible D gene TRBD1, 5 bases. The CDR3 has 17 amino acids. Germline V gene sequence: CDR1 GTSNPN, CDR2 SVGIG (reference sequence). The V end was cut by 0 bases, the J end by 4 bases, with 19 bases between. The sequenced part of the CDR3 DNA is TGTGCCTGGAGTGTAAGTTCAGGGAAGTTCTCGAATCAGCCC. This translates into CAWSVSSGKFSNQP. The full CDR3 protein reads CAWSVSSGKFSNQPQHF.

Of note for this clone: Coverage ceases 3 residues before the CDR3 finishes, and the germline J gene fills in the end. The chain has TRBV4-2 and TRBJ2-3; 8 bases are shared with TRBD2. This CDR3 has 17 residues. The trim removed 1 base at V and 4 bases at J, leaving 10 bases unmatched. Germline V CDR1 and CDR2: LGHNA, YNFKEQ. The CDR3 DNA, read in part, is TGTGCCAGCAGCCAAGCCCCGGAGCGGGGGAACCCAGATACG. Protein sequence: CASSQAPERGNPDT. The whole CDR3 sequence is CASSQAPERGNPDTQYF.

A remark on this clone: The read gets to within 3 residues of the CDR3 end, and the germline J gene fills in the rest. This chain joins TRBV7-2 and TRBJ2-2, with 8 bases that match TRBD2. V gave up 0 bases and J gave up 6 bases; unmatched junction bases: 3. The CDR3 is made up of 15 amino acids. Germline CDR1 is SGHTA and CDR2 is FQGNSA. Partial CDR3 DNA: TGTGCCAGCAGCTTAGCCGTAGCGGGACCCGGGGAG. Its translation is CASSLAVAGPGE. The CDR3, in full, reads CASSLAVAGPGELFF.

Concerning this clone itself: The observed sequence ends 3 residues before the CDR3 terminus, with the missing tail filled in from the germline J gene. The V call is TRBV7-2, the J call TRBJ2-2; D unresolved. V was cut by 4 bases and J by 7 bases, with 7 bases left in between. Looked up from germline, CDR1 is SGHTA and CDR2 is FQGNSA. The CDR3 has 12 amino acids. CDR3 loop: CASSSRVGELFF. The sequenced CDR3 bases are TGTGCCAGCAGCTCAAGGGTCGGGGAG.

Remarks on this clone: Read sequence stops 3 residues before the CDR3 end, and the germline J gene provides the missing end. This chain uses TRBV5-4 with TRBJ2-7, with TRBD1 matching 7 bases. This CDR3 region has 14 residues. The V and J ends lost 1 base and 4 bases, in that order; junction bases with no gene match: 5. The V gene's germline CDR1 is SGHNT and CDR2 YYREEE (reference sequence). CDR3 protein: CASSLLDRSYEQYF. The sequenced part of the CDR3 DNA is TGTGCCAGCAGCTTGTTGGACAGGAGTTACGAG.